Listed below are T cell receptor beta chains from one sample, sequenced in a study of T-cell memory formation after mild COVID-19. MiXCR, run by TCRdb on the 5' RACE reads, gives a single entry per CDR3 protein. The sample lists around 130,000 distinct CDR3 sequences, about 6.5% occurring once. Sequenced input: PBMCs or a T cell subset sorted from them (not recorded which). The receptors originated from an adult woman who had mild COVID-19 (a few samples of this study predate the infection). Cell type and time point are not known. The CDR3 runs from the conserved cysteine through the conserved F or W. The D gene is left open where the match is weak. Size is omitted from some rows. Given values are once, few, many or a class for expanded clones.

j_call clone_size v_call d_call cdr3_nt cdr3_aa
TRBJ1-3 many TRBV7-2 NA TGTGCCAGCAGCCACGGGGCCAGCTCTGGAAACACCATATATTTT CASSHGASSGNTIYF
TRBJ1-2 NA TRBV12-3/TRBV12-4 NA TGTGCCAGCAGTATCAAGGGTGGCTACACCTTC CASSIKGGYTF
TRBJ2-7 many TRBV6-6 TRBD2 TGTGCCAGCAGTTACCCCCGGACTAGCGGGAGTTTTTCCTACGAGCAGTACTTC CASSYPRTSGSFSYEQYF
TRBJ2-5 few TRBV3-1 TRBD2 TGTGCCAGCAGCTTCCGGCGGATAGCGGGAGGGCCGGGTGACGAGACCCAGTACTTC CASSFRRIAGGPGDETQYF
TRBJ2-3 NA TRBV4-1 NA TGCGCCAGCAGCCAAGCCAGGGGAAGAGATACGCAGTATTTT CASSQARGRDTQYF
TRBJ2-5 many TRBV20-1 NA TGCAGTGTGGGGGAGACCCAGTACTTC CSVGETQYF
TRBJ1-5 many TRBV7-2 NA TGTGCCAGCAGCTTCTCAGTCTTTAGGCCCCAGCATTTT CASSFSVFRPQHF
TRBJ1-1 few TRBV5-1 TRBD1 TGCGCCAGCAGCTCGTACGGGACAGGGGGCACTGAAGCTTTCTTT CASSSYGTGGTEAFF
TRBJ1-5 many TRBV7-3 NA TGTGCCAGCAGCCCGTCTGGACAGAACAATCAGCCCCAGCATTTT CASSPSGQNNQPQHF
TRBJ1-2 NA TRBV5-1 NA TGCGCCAGCAGCTTGGCAAACCAGGATGGCTACACCTTC CASSLANQDGYTF
TRBJ1-1 NA TRBV7-9 NA TGTGCCAGCAGCGCGCCGGGGAACACTGAAGCTTTCTTT CASSAPGNTEAFF
TRBJ2-5 many TRBV12-3/TRBV12-4 TRBD1 TGTGCCAGCAGCGCCTCCGGGACAGGGAAGGAGACCCAGTACTTC CASSASGTGKETQYF
TRBJ2-1 NA TRBV3-1 TRBD1 TGTGCCAGCAGCCAAGGACAGGGGGCTTGGGAGCAGTTCTTC CASSQGQGAWEQFF
TRBJ1-1 many TRBV7-6 NA TGTGCCAGCAGCTTTGCAGGGCTCACTGAAGCTTTCTTT CASSFAGLTEAFF
TRBJ2-3 many TRBV7-2 TRBD2 TGTGCCAGCAGCCGAACTAGCGTCGATACGCAGTATTTT CASSRTSVDTQYF
TRBJ2-5 many TRBV3-1 NA TGTGCCAGCAGCCAAGGCGGCGGCGCCATGCAGACCCAGTACTTC CASSQGGGAMQTQYF
TRBJ2-1 few TRBV18 NA TGTGCCAGCTCACCACCGGGGCGTAGCGACGGTGAGCAGTTCTTC CASSPPGRSDGEQFF
TRBJ2-5 NA TRBV7-9 NA TGTGCCAGCAGCTTTATGCAAGAGACCCAGTACTTC CASSFMQETQYF
TRBJ2-3 few TRBV7-2 TRBD2 TGTGCCAGCAGCTTAGGGCTTCGCGGGGGTACAGATACGCAGTATTTT CASSLGLRGGTDTQYF
TRBJ1-5 many TRBV7-2 NA TGTGCCAGCAGCTTAGACCACCCACCCAAGGGTTATCAGCCCCAGCATTTT CASSLDHPPKGYQPQHF
TRBJ2-5 few TRBV12-3/TRBV12-4 NA TGTGCCAGCAGTTTAATTCTCCAGGGCAGGGAGACCCAGTACTTC CASSLILQGRETQYF
TRBJ2-5 many TRBV2 TRBD2 TGTGCCAGCAGTGAAGGGACTAGCGGGAGAGGGACCACCCAGTACTTC CASSEGTSGRGTTQYF
TRBJ2-7 NA TRBV5-1 NA TGCGCCAGCAGCTTCGGGTCCCAGGGGTACGAGCAGTACTTC CASSFGSQGYEQYF
TRBJ2-3 NA TRBV28 NA TGTGCCAGCAGTTCTAAAATGGGACACAAGATCTCGTCTAGCACAGATACGCAGTATTTT CASSSKMGHKISSSTDTQYF
TRBJ2-1 few TRBV10-3 TRBD1 TGTGCCATCAGTGAGGTGGGACAGGGCAATGAGCAGTTCTTC CAISEVGQGNEQFF
TRBJ1-5 NA TRBV12-3/TRBV12-4 NA TGTGCCAGCGGAGCCGGGGTAGGGAATCAGCCCCAGCATTTT CASGAGVGNQPQHF
TRBJ2-5 many TRBV7-3 NA TGTGCCAGCAGCGTAAATCAACAAGAGACCCAGTACTTC CASSVNQQETQYF
TRBJ2-3 NA TRBV11-2 TRBD2 TGTGCCAGCAGCTTATTGGCCGCTAGCGGGAGGTTGACAGATACGCAGTATTTT CASSLLAASGRLTDTQYF
TRBJ1-1 NA TRBV29-1 TRBD1 TGCAGCGTTCGACAGGGGAACACTGAAGCTTTCTTT CSVRQGNTEAFF
TRBJ1-1 many TRBV5-1 TRBD1 TGCGCCAGCAGCTTGGAAACAGGGGGCTCTGAAGCTTTCTTT CASSLETGGSEAFF
TRBJ1-1 many TRBV12-3/TRBV12-4 NA TGTGCCAGCAGTTTAGGGGTCGTACAGGGTGGTGAAGCTTTCTTT CASSLGVVQGGEAFF
TRBJ2-1 NA TRBV4-3 TRBD2 TGCGCCAGCAGACGCCGGACTAGAGTCTACAATGAGCAGTTCTTC CASRRRTRVYNEQFF
TRBJ2-1 NA TRBV4-1 NA TGCGCCAGCAGCCAAGAACCGGACGGGAGCTCCTACAATGAGCAGTTCTTC CASSQEPDGSSYNEQFF
TRBJ1-3 few TRBV30 NA TGTGCCCGTACAGGGAATATAAGAAACACCATATATTTT CARTGNIRNTIYF
TRBJ1-2 NA TRBV5-1 TRBD1 TGCGCCAGCAGCCGGGACAGGAGGAACTATGGCTACACCTTC CASSRDRRNYGYTF
TRBJ2-1 many TRBV5-1 TRBD2 TGCGCCAGCAGCCCAACTAGCGGGGAGATCAATGAGCAGTTCTTC CASSPTSGEINEQFF
TRBJ1-3 NA TRBV5-1 NA TGCGCCAGCAGCTCGTACTCTGGAAACACCATATATTTT CASSSYSGNTIYF
TRBJ2-7 many TRBV10-3 NA TGTGCCATCGGAGGCCCCGACAGAACCTACGAGCAGTACTTC CAIGGPDRTYEQYF
TRBJ2-3 few TRBV7-2 TRBD2 TGTGCCAGCAGCTCTCCGACTAGCGGGAGGGGAAATACGCAGTATTTT CASSSPTSGRGNTQYF
TRBJ2-3 few TRBV18 NA TGTGCCAGCTCACCAGGGACCCCCGCCGGATCGCAGTATTTT CASSPGTPAGSQYF
TRBJ2-3 NA TRBV12-3/TRBV12-4 NA TGTGCCAGCCGAGCCCGGGATACGCAGTATTTT CASRARDTQYF
TRBJ2-2 many TRBV11-2 NA TGTGCCAGCAGCCCCAGAGCCGGCACCGGGGAGCTGTTTTTT CASSPRAGTGELFF
TRBJ2-5 few TRBV29-1 TRBD2 TGCAGCGGGGCCTCGGGCGGGGGAGGAGAGACCCAGTACTTC CSGASGGGGETQYF
TRBJ2-5 few TRBV20-1 TRBD2 TGCAGTGCGGAAGAGGGGTTAGCGGGAGGTGGAAGAGAGACCCAGTACTTC CSAEEGLAGGGRETQYF
TRBJ2-2 few TRBV7-9 NA TGTGCCAGCAGCTTATACCAGGCAGGGAGCACCGGGGAGCTGTTTTTT CASSLYQAGSTGELFF
TRBJ2-5 few TRBV6-5 TRBD2 TGTGCCAGCAGTTACGAAGCGGGGGGGGGTGTTGGCCAGTACTTC CASSYEAGGGVGQYF
TRBJ2-5 few TRBV24-1 NA TGTGCCACCAGTGAAACCGCCGGGAACCAAGAGACCCAGTACTTC CATSETAGNQETQYF
TRBJ2-7 few TRBV12-3/TRBV12-4 NA TGTGCCAGCAGCCCGGGTGGGGAGGGGGGCTCCTACGAGCAGTACTTC CASSPGGEGGSYEQYF
TRBJ2-7 many TRBV20-1 NA TGCAGTGCTAGAGACACCAACCTCTACGAGCAGTACTTC CSARDTNLYEQYF
TRBJ1-1 NA TRBV5-1 NA TGCGCCAGCAGCTTGGGAGCTACAGGGTACACTGAAGCTTTCTTT CASSLGATGYTEAFF
TRBJ1-2 many TRBV7-3 TRBD1 TGTGCCAGCAGCTTAAATTCAGGACAGGGTATCAGTGGCTACACCTTC CASSLNSGQGISGYTF
TRBJ1-2 few TRBV4-1 NA TGCGCCAGCAGCCTCCCCGGGGGGTATGGCTACACCTTC CASSLPGGYGYTF
TRBJ2-5 NA TRBV5-1 TRBD2 TGCGCCAGCGCCTATGGGGCTAGCGGGCCAGCGGAGACCCAGTACTTC CASAYGASGPAETQYF
TRBJ2-5 many TRBV12-3/TRBV12-4 NA NA CASSSSNRVLQTQYF
TRBJ2-3 few TRBV7-6 TRBD1 TGTGCCAGCAGCAAGGGACAGATCACAGATACGCAGTATTTT CASSKGQITDTQYF
TRBJ1-1 NA TRBV12-3/TRBV12-4 NA TGTGCCAGCAGCCTCACCTGGGGGGGGAACACTGAAGCTTTCTTT CASSLTWGGNTEAFF
TRBJ2-5 NA TRBV6-2/TRBV6-3 NA TGTGCCAGCAGTAAACCCTTCGGGGGCCAAGAGACCCAGTACTTC CASSKPFGGQETQYF
TRBJ2-3 many TRBV9 NA TGTGCCAGCAGCGTAGGACCGAACACAGATACGCAGTATTTT CASSVGPNTDTQYF
TRBJ2-3 few TRBV11-3 TRBD1 TGTGCCAGCAGCAAGGGACAGGGGGTTGGAGATACGCAGTATTTT CASSKGQGVGDTQYF